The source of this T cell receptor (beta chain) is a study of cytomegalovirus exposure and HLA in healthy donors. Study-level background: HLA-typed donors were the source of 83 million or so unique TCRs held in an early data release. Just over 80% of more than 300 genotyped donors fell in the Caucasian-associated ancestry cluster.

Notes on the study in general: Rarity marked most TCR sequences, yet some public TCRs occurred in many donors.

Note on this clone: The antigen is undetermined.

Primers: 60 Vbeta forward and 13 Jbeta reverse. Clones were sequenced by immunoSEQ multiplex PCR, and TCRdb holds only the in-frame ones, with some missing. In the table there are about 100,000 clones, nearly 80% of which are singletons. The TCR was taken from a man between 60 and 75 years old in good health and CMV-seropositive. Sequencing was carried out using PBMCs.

The CDR3 coding sequence is TGTGCCAGTAGCCACTTGCAGGGTACCGGGGAGCTGTTTTTT. Translated: CASSHLQGTGELFF. The chain has TRBV19 and TRBJ2-2; TRBD1 is a possible D gene (5 bases). Germline CDR1 and CDR2: LNHDA and SQIVND (reference sequence). The CDR3 has 14 residues. With 6 bases removed from V and 5 bases from J, the gap between germline ends came to 13 bases.